The 32 T cell receptor beta chains presented below share a single source sample, sequenced in a study of T cells in Graves' hyperthyroidism and ophthalmopathy. Authors of the study amplified TCR beta CDR3 regions from RNA transcripts. First-round RT-PCR targeting the TCR CDR3 was performed with the HTBI primer set. TCRdb re-called the multiplex PCR reads through MiXCR, storing one row per CDR3 protein. The data hold under 250,000 distinct CDR3 sequences, with 24% observed a single time. The sequenced material came from blood. The source is a woman between 40 and 55 years old with Graves' ophthalmopathy.

The chain joins TRBV12-3 or TRBV12-4 to TRBJ2-5, with 8 nucleotides matching TRBD1. With 5 bases clipped from V and 4 bases from J, the junction kept 6 bases outside the gene matches. This CDR3 contains 14 residues. Written as DNA, the CDR3 is TGTGCCAGCAGTGTCCAGGGGGCGTCAGAGACCCAGTACTTC. It codes for CASSVQGASETQYF.

This clonotype was observed at least ten times. The chain is built from TRBV11-3 and TRBJ1-1; TRBD1 might be the D (6 bases). The CDR3 runs 12 residues. Trimming left V 4 bases short and J 10 bases short, with 13 bases between. Germline CDR1 is SGHNT and CDR2 is YENEEA. The CDR3 DNA follows: TGTGCCAGCAGCTCGCCTGGGGGGCCAGCTTTCTTT. As protein: CASSSPGGPAFF.

This clonotype has at least ten counts. The genes are TRBV30 and TRBJ1-5; D might be TRBD1 (5 bases). V dropped 3 bases and J dropped 2 bases, with 14 bases sitting between them. Germline V gene lookup returns CDR1 GTSNPN and CDR2 SVGIG (reference sequence). CDR3 length equals 15 residues. CDR3 sequence reads: CAWSPLLGGNQPQHF. In DNA form, the CDR3 reads TGTGCCTGGAGCCCCCTCCTAGGGGGCAATCAGCCCCAGCATTTT.

This clonotype was recorded at least ten times. This rearrangement joins TRBV30 to TRBJ1-1, with D possibly matching TRBD1 (6 bases). From germline, CDR1 is GTSNPN and CDR2 SVGIG (reference sequence). The CDR3 loop spans 14 amino acids. The germline V and J ends were trimmed by 1 base and 0 bases, with 9 bases remaining between them. The CDR3 loop reads CAWSGGQLNTEAFF. The CDR3 DNA is TGTGCCTGGAGTGGAGGACAGCTGAACACTGAAGCTTTCTTT. The entire variable domain, with the rest obtained from reference TRBV30 and TRBJ1-1, is as follows: SQTIHQWPATLVQPVGSPLSLECTVEGTSNPNLYWYRQAAGRGLQLLFYSVGIGQISSEVPQNLSASRPQDRQFILSSKKLLLSDSGFYLCAWSGGQLNTEAFFGQGTRLTVV.

This clonotype was seen many times. This chain uses TRBV28 with TRBJ2-7, with TRBD1 identical over 11 bases. Germline V gives CDR1 MDHEN, CDR2 SYDVKM. Germline trimming cut 1 base from V and 3 bases from J; bases unmatched to any gene: 2. The CDR3 length is 15 residues. The CDR3 DNA follows: TGTGCCAGCAGTTTATTGGGGACAGGGGGCTACGAGCAGTACTTC. Protein product: CASSLLGTGGYEQYF.

The sample holds many counts of this clonotype. J is TRBJ2-7 and V is TRBV11-2; 13 positions match TRBD2. The CDR3 runs 15 residues. Germline trimming cut 5 bases from V and 1 base from J; bases unmatched to any gene: 2. Germline loops: CDR1 SGHAT, CDR2 FQNNGV. The CDR3 sequence: CASSRTSGSSYEQYF. CDR3 nucleotide sequence: TGTGCCAGCAGCCGGACTAGCGGGAGTTCCTACGAGCAGTACTTC.

There are many counts of this clonotype. This CDR3 is CASSAPGQGEETQYF. In DNA, the CDR3 is TGTGCCAGCAGTGCCCCGGGACAGGGGGAAGAGACCCAGTACTTC. The chain combines TRBV6-1 with TRBJ2-5; 11 nucleotides agree with TRBD1. Germline V gene data show CDR1 as MNHNS and CDR2 as SASEGT. The CDR3 has 15 amino acids. J was trimmed by 3 bases and V by 4 bases; bases with no gene match: 4.

The chain carries TRBV6-1 and TRBJ2-5, with D possibly matching TRBD1 (6 bases). This CDR3 is built from 15 residues. CDR1 is MNHNS and CDR2 is SASEGT in the germline V gene. Trimming stripped 2 bases from V and 1 base from J, with 11 bases between. CDR3 in DNA: TGTGCCAGCAGTGAAATAGCAGGGGTCCAAGAGACCCAGTACTTC. Its protein is CASSEIAGVQETQYF.

Ten or more counts support this clonotype. The chain couples TRBV30 to TRBJ1-1; the D is unclear. Germline assignment: CDR1 GTSNPN and CDR2 SVGIG (reference sequence). The CDR3 covers 11 residues. Trimming took off 4 bases at V and 1 base at J, with 4 bases between the two ends. In nucleotides, the CDR3 is TGTGCCTGGATGGGGAACACTGAAGCTTTCTTT. Amino acids: CAWMGNTEAFF.

The chain couples TRBV7-2 to TRBJ2-7; D is perhaps TRBD1 or TRBD2 (6 bases each). Germline V gene data show CDR1 as SGHTA and CDR2 as FQGNSA. The CDR3 covers 15 residues. V was trimmed by 4 bases and J by 3 bases, leaving 16 bases between them. The CDR3 loop reads CASSSRDTLGYEQYF. In nucleotides, the CDR3 is TGTGCCAGCAGCTCGCGGGACACCCTGGGCTACGAGCAGTACTTC.

This chain joins TRBV7-6 and TRBJ2-7; D is unresolved. Germline loops: CDR1 SGHVS, CDR2 FNYEAQ. The V end was cut by 1 base, the J end by 2 bases, with 12 bases between. The CDR3 loop spans 15 amino acids. The chain's CDR3 is CASSLGPSEAYEQYF. In DNA, the CDR3 is TGTGCCAGCAGCTTAGGCCCTAGTGAAGCCTACGAGCAGTACTTC.

The V and J genes are TRBV6-1 and TRBJ1-2; the D is unclear. CDR1 is MNHNS, CDR2 SASEGT, per germline. This CDR3 region has 13 residues. Trimming stripped 6 bases from V and 6 bases from J, with 14 bases between. Written as DNA, the CDR3 is TGTGCCAGCAGCGTTAATCTGAAGAATGGCTACACCTTC. As protein: CASSVNLKNGYTF.

The chain employs TRBV3-1 and TRBJ2-7, with a possible D match to TRBD2 (5 bases). The germline V gene encodes CDR1 LGHDT and CDR2 YNNKEL (reference sequence). The CDR3 has 14 residues. The V gene lost 1 base and the J gene lost 6 bases, with 13 bases spanning the gap. The CDR3 DNA reads TGTGCCAGCAGCCAAGTGCCTAGCCGGGGCGAGCAGTACTTC. It is translated as CASSQVPSRGEQYF.

The genes are TRBV25-1 and TRBJ1-2, with TRBD1 matching over 12 bases. Trimming cost V 4 bases and J 4 bases; bases outside gene matches: 10. This CDR3 is built from 17 residues. Germline-derived CDR1 and CDR2 are MGHDK and SYGVNS. CDR3 residues: CASSVRDRGRSIYGYTF. The CDR3 DNA reads TGTGCCAGCAGTGTTAGGGACAGGGGGCGTTCCATCTATGGCTACACCTTC.

The chain combines TRBV7-2 with TRBJ1-5; TRBD1 matches 9 bases. This CDR3 region has 16 residues. Looked up from germline, CDR1 is SGHTA and CDR2 is FQGNSA. The ends lost 4 bases at V and 6 bases at J; junction bases unmatched: 10. In DNA form, the CDR3 reads TGTGCCAGCAGCTCCTTCACAGGGGGCGCCGTTCAGCCCCAGCATTTT. It codes for CASSSFTGGAVQPQHF.

This clonotype was counted many times. The rearrangement joins TRBV12-3 or TRBV12-4 to TRBJ1-3, with D possibly matching TRBD1 (6 bases). With 1 base removed from V and 0 bases from J, the gap between germline ends came to 7 bases. CDR3 length: 15 residues. In nucleotides, the CDR3 is TGTGCCAGCAGTTTAGGGACAGTCTCTGGAAACACCATATATTTT. Translating gives CASSLGTVSGNTIYF.

This clonotype was counted ten times or more. This sequence joins TRBV5-1 and TRBJ2-2, with D maybe TRBD2 (6 bases). This CDR3 region has 14 residues. The V gene's germline CDR1 is SGHRS and CDR2 YFSETQ. Trimming cost V 4 bases and J 2 bases, with 9 bases left between them. CDR3 DNA sequence: TGCGCCAGCAGCGGGACTCCCAACACCGGGGAGCTGTTTTTT. Translating gives CASSGTPNTGELFF. The variable domain in full, with the rest retrieved from reference TRBV5-1 and TRBJ2-2, is KAGVTQTPRYLIKTRGQQVTLSCSPISGHRSVSWYQQTPGQGLQFLFEYFSETQRNKGNFPGRFSGRQFSNSRSEMNVSTLELGDSALYLCASSGTPNTGELFFGEGSRLTVL.

This clonotype occurred many times. The genes are TRBV12-3 or TRBV12-4 and TRBJ2-6, with D perhaps TRBD1 (6 bases). V dropped 7 bases and J dropped 1 base, with 8 bases sitting between them. The CDR3 consists of 14 residues. CDR3 amino acids: CASIQGSGANVLTF. The CDR3 DNA follows: TGTGCCAGCATCCAGGGGTCTGGGGCCAACGTCCTGACTTTC.

This clonotype showed up many times. The chain couples TRBV11-2 to TRBJ2-7; 7 bases match TRBD1. The CDR3 extends over 18 amino acids. The germline gives CDR1 SGHAT, CDR2 FQNNGV. Unmatched junction bases numbered 18, after V lost 5 bases and J lost 2 bases. In nucleotides, the CDR3 is TGTGCCAGCAGCCCCAACTCGCGGAGACAGGGTTCCGCCTACGAGCAGTACTTC. It encodes CASSPNSRRQGSAYEQYF.

The table lists this clonotype with many counts. The chain uses TRBV6-5 and TRBJ1-5; no clear D. The CDR3 length is 16 residues. Trimming cost V 4 bases and J 0 bases, with 13 bases left between them. CDR1 and CDR2 (germline): MNHEY, SVGAGI. CDR3 in DNA: TGTGCCAGCAGTTCGCCAGAGATTTATAGCAATCAGCCCCAGCATTTT. This gives the protein CASSSPEIYSNQPQHF.

The chain carries TRBV7-2 and TRBJ2-7; no reliable D call. Germline lookup yields CDR1 SGHTA and CDR2 FQGNSA. The CDR3 is made up of 15 amino acids. Trimming removed 8 bases from V and 0 bases from J, with 17 bases in between. The CDR3 coding sequence is TGTGCCAGCCAGCTGGGTCGAGGAGCCTCCTACGAGCAGTACTTC. Its translation: CASQLGRGASYEQYF.

This clonotype was counted many times. This sequence joins TRBV20-1 and TRBJ2-7; 7 nucleotides line up with TRBD2. This CDR3 region has 17 residues. Germline CDR1 DFQATT, CDR2 SNEGSKA (reference sequence). V lost 0 bases, J lost 1 base, and 12 bases stayed unmatched. CDR3 region: CSARDQNLLAWSYEQYF. Written as DNA, the CDR3 is TGCAGTGCTAGAGATCAGAACTTACTAGCGTGGTCCTACGAGCAGTACTTC.

At least ten counts were recorded for this clonotype. The J gene is TRBJ1-2, the V gene TRBV6-1, with 8 bases matching TRBD1. The CDR3 runs to 15 residues. The V gene end was trimmed by 7 bases and the J gene end by 4 bases; junction bases not matched to a gene: 11. CDR1 is MNHNS and CDR2 is SASEGT in the germline V gene. The CDR3 is CASTIPGQAIYGYTF. Written as DNA, the CDR3 is TGTGCCAGCACCATCCCGGGACAGGCTATCTATGGCTACACCTTC.

This clonotype was detected ten times or more. The chain is built from TRBV28 and TRBJ1-1; 7 positions match TRBD1. The CDR3 contains 15 residues. The V and J ends lost 5 bases and 1 base, in that order; junction bases with no gene match: 7. CDR1 is MDHEN and CDR2 is SYDVKM in the germline V gene. Written as DNA, the CDR3 is TGTGCCAGCAGTACTCTGGGACAGTCGAACACTGAAGCTTTCTTT. Residues: CASSTLGQSNTEAFF.

This chain uses TRBV28 with TRBJ2-7, with TRBD1 as a possible D gene (6 bases). This CDR3 is 14 amino acids long. Germline values: CDR1 MDHEN, CDR2 SYDVKM. V was shortened by 6 bases and J by 1 base, with 13 bases between the two germline ends. The CDR3 coding sequence is TGTGCCAGCAGCGAATGGGGGCTTTCCTACGAGCAGTACTTC. It encodes CASSEWGLSYEQYF.

CDR3 sequence: CSAATGWLGTQYF. CDR3 bases: TGCAGTGCTGCGACGGGATGGCTGGGGACCCAGTACTTC. The chain couples TRBV20-1 to TRBJ2-5; D is possibly TRBD2 (5 bases). The CDR3 covers 13 residues. The ends were cut back, 5 bases at V and 7 bases at J, with 17 bases in the middle. Germline assignment: CDR1 DFQATT and CDR2 SNEGSKA (reference sequence).

V and J are TRBV19 and TRBJ1-2; D is uncertain. CDR1 is LNHDA and CDR2 is SQIVND in the germline V gene (reference sequence). The CDR3 consists of 14 residues. V was shortened by 1 base and J by 4 bases, with 10 bases between the two germline ends. Here the CDR3 reads CASSIAPGGYGYTF. Written as DNA, the CDR3 is TGTGCCAGTAGTATAGCCCCGGGAGGCTATGGCTACACCTTC.

The CDR3 loop is CASSNLVSGNTIYF. DNA of the CDR3: TGTGCCAGCAGCAACTTGGTTTCTGGAAACACCATATATTTT. The J gene is TRBJ1-3, the V gene TRBV28; no firm D call. Deletions cut 6 bases from V and 1 base from J, with 10 bases between. CDR1 is MDHEN, CDR2 SYDVKM, per germline. The CDR3 runs to 14 residues.

This clonotype was seen many times. This chain joins TRBV20-1 and TRBJ1-1, with D tentatively TRBD1 (5 bases). Germline loops: CDR1 DFQATT, CDR2 SNEGSKA (reference sequence). V was pared by 4 bases and J by 4 bases, with 13 bases between. The CDR3 is 13 amino acids. CDR3 DNA: TGCAGTGCTATTGCGGGGGGGAGCACTGAAGCTTTCTTT. Translating it yields CSAIAGGSTEAFF.

This clonotype was detected many times. J is TRBJ2-7 and V is TRBV15, with a tentative D call TRBD2 (6 bases). Germline values: CDR1 LNHNV, CDR2 YYDKDF (reference sequence). The CDR3 loop spans 13 amino acids. V was pared by 5 bases and J by 6 bases, with 14 bases between. In DNA, the CDR3 is TGTGCCACCAGCGTGATTGGGGGAGGCGAGCAGTACTTC. This encodes CATSVIGGGEQYF.

This clonotype was detected many times. J is TRBJ2-2 and V is TRBV2; 11 bases fit TRBD2. The CDR3 is 17 residues long. With V trimmed by 2 bases and J by 7 bases, 9 bases remained unmatched. Per germline, CDR1 SNHLY and CDR2 FYNNEI. The CDR3 DNA reads TGTGCCAGCAGTGAACAGAGGCTAGCGGGAGGAATCGGGGAGCTGTTTTTT. It translates to CASSEQRLAGGIGELFF. Full variable domain (rest looked up from reference TRBV2 and TRBJ2-2): EPEVTQTPSHQVTQMGQEVILRCVPISNHLYFYWYRQILGQKVEFLVSFYNNEISEKSEIFDDQFSVERPDGSNFTLKIRSTKLEDSAMYFCASSEQRLAGGIGELFFGEGSRLTVL.

The chain is built from TRBV28 and TRBJ2-5; the D gene could be TRBD1 or TRBD2 (5 bases each). Trimming took 4 bases from V and 5 from J, leaving 17 bases between them. From germline, CDR1 is MDHEN and CDR2 SYDVKM. This CDR3 is built from 15 residues. CDR3 DNA sequence: TGTGCCAGCAGTTCATATACGGGGTACAGGGAGACCCAGTACTTC. Its translation is CASSSYTGYRETQYF. Combining the CDR3 with reference TRBV28 and TRBJ2-5 gives the whole variable domain DVKVTQSSRYLVKRTGEKVFLECVQDMDHENMFWYRQDPGLGLRLIYFSYDVKMKEKGDIPEGYSVSREKKERFSLILESASTNQTSMYLCASSSYTGYRETQYFGPGTRLLVL.